The T cell receptor (beta chain) under discussion was sequenced for a study of Ad26.COV2.S vaccination and SARS-CoV-2 variants. The overall study: Ad26.COV2.S given intramuscularly, once or twice 56 days apart.

A word on this clone: The target antigen is unknown.

Treatment here: about 20 received Ad26.COV2.S at low or high dose, single or two shots; roughly 5 received placebo; per-sample allocation not given. Specimen acquisition occurred on day 63 following the initial vaccine or placebo injection. An Ad26 vector that expressed Wuhan-strain SARS-CoV-2 spike constituted the vaccine. Assay: immunoSEQ multiplex PCR; the TCRdb copy retains only in-frame clones and omits some. The sample yields 400,000 to 500,000 clones, roughly 89% seen once. Findings and caveats of the study: There was a possibility that the TCR breadth and depth analyses underestimated total T cell responses. It was vaccine recipients, not placebo recipients, who had the higher spike-specific TCR breadth.

The CDR3 consists of 16 residues. V lost 2 bases to trimming and J lost 7 bases; unmatched junction nucleotides: 8. Germline CDR1 reads KGHSH; CDR2 reads LQKENI. This chain links TRBV18 with TRBJ1-6; 7 nucleotides agree with TRBD1. This TCR came from a person aged 18-65 years who received the Ad26.COV2.S COVID-19 vaccine or a placebo. The specimen was peripheral blood, collected in a trial of Ad26.COV2.S vaccine versus placebo. For the CDR3, the DNA is TGTGCCAGCTCACCAATATCGGGACAGAGCAATTCACCCCTCCACTTT. This gives the protein CASSPISGQSNSPLHF.